The 7 T cell receptor beta chains reported below all come from one sample, sequenced in a study of blood T cell repertoires in COVID-19. Sequenced by immunoSEQ multiplex PCR; TCRdb stores in-frame clones only, minus some. The table shows about 130,000 clones, with around 82% occurring only once. Sequencing input: peripheral blood. These receptors came from a man in his 60s with acute or convalescent COVID-19.

The sample holds one count of this clone. This chain links TRBV14 with TRBJ2-7; 9 positions match TRBD1. Germline lookup yields CDR1 SGHDN and CDR2 FVKESK. Trimming removed 4 bases from V and 1 base from J; junction bases left unmatched: 5. The CDR3 extends over 15 amino acids. CDR3: CASSRSGQGSYEQYF. The CDR3 DNA reads TGTGCCAGCAGCCGTTCCGGACAGGGGTCCTACGAGCAGTACTTC.

The V call is TRBV11-2, the J call TRBJ1-1, with a possible D match to TRBD1 (6 bases). Germline V gives CDR1 SGHAT, CDR2 FQNNGV. Trimming removed 0 bases from V and 3 bases from J, with 11 bases in between. The CDR3 is made up of 15 amino acids. DNA of the CDR3: TGTGCCAGCAGCTTAGAGGGGGCAGGGGACACTGAAGCTTTCTTT. Protein: CASSLEGAGDTEAFF.

The J gene is TRBJ2-3, the V gene TRBV11-2, with 7 bases identical to TRBD2. Per germline, CDR1 SGHAT and CDR2 FQNNGV. Germline trimming cut 8 bases from V and 10 bases from J; bases unmatched to any gene: 15. This CDR3 has 14 amino acids. The CDR3, as DNA: TGTGCCAGCGTGCCGCTGACCTTACTAGCGCCGCAGTATTTT. As protein: CASVPLTLLAPQYF.

The V and J genes are TRBV6-2 or TRBV6-3 and TRBJ2-7; the match to TRBD2 covers 7 bases. Trimming removed 5 bases from V and 3 bases from J; junction bases left unmatched: 13. Germline values: CDR1 MNHEY, CDR2 SVGEGT. This CDR3 has 16 amino acids. The CDR3 coding sequence is TGTGCCAGCAGTCGGCCATCGACTAGCCTTATCTACGAGCAGTACTTC. Translating gives CASSRPSTSLIYEQYF.

The count of this clone is one. The chain employs TRBV4-1 and TRBJ1-2; maybe TRBD1 (5 bases). CDR1 MGHRA and CDR2 YSYEKL come from the germline V gene. CDR3 length: 14 residues. The V end was cut by 3 bases, the J end by 3 bases, with 11 bases between. CDR3 in DNA: TGCGCCAGCAGCCACAATACAGGAGACTATGGCTACACCTTC. Protein: CASSHNTGDYGYTF.

This clone was found many times. V gene TRBV11-2 combines with J gene TRBJ2-7; 11 positions match TRBD2. Germline CDR1 is SGHAT and CDR2 is FQNNGV. V lost 6 bases, J lost 3 bases, and 7 bases stayed unmatched. The CDR3 spans 15 residues. CDR3 in DNA: TGTGCCAGCAGTTTCTCCACTAGCGGGGGCTACGAGCAGTACTTC. This sequence encodes CASSFSTSGGYEQYF.

The chain employs TRBV9 and TRBJ1-1; 8 nucleotides align to TRBD1. The germline gives CDR1 SGDLS, CDR2 YYNGEE. The trim removed 7 bases at V and 0 bases at J, leaving 2 bases unmatched. The CDR3 has 13 amino acids. This chain's CDR3 is CASGQGVNTEAFF. CDR3 nucleotides: TGTGCCAGCGGACAGGGTGTGAACACTGAAGCTTTCTTT.